Listed here are 17 T cell receptor beta chains from one sample, sequenced in a study of shared clonotypes between healthy human individuals. The protocol was immunoSEQ multiplex PCR, while the TCRdb copy is restricted to in-frame clones and leaves out a portion. The data show under 2.5 million clones, approximately 90% seen once. Material for sequencing was naive CD4+ T cells from PBMCs. Subset: CD45RA+ positively selected. Every receptor here comes from a man younger than 35 in good health. Some clones in this sample may be carry-over from other donors' samples.

The rearrangement uses TRBV18 and TRBJ2-7; 10 bases line up with TRBD1. V was clipped by 5 bases and J by 1 base; unmatched bases: 8. The CDR3 is made up of 16 amino acids. Looked up from germline, CDR1 is KGHSH and CDR2 is LQKENI. The CDR3 nucleotides read TGTGCCAGCTCAGTGACGGGACAGGGGTTTTCCTACGAGCAGTACTTC. It yields the protein CASSVTGQGFSYEQYF.

Concerning this clone: Other DNA sequences of this sample code for an identical CDR3. This sequence joins TRBV18 and TRBJ1-5; D unclear. The CDR3 has 13 residues. Trimming stripped 2 bases from V and 7 bases from J, with 9 bases between. In germline, CDR1 is KGHSH, CDR2 LQKENI. CDR3 in amino acids: CASSPGLGQPQHF. CDR3 coding DNA: TGTGCCAGCTCACCAGGGCTCGGGCAGCCCCAGCATTTT.

The chain recombines TRBV7-2 with TRBJ1-2, with TRBD1 as a possible D gene (5 bases). Germline values: CDR1 SGHTA, CDR2 FQGNSA. CDR3 length: 14 residues. V was clipped by 4 bases and J by 0 bases, with 9 bases between them. CDR3 nucleotides: TGTGCCAGCAGCTCCGGGACGCCTAACTATGGCTACACCTTC. Amino acid sequence: CASSSGTPNYGYTF.

The chain joins TRBV14 to TRBJ1-1; 8 nucleotides align to TRBD1. CDR3 length: 14 residues. Germline V gene data show CDR1 as SGHDN and CDR2 as FVKESK. Trimming cost V 6 bases and J 5 bases; bases outside gene matches: 8. The CDR3 sequence: CASRNTGGGTEAFF. CDR3 nucleotides: TGTGCCAGCAGGAACACAGGGGGGGGGACTGAAGCTTTCTTT.

This chain joins TRBV4-3 and TRBJ2-7; D is undetermined. The CDR3 is 14 residues long. Germline CDR1 LGHNA, CDR2 YSLEER. Deletions cut 3 bases from V and 0 bases from J, with 9 bases between. The CDR3 region has the DNA TGCGCCAGCAGCCAGGCTTTTCGCTCCTACGAGCAGTACTTC. Protein sequence: CASSQAFRSYEQYF.

The chain links TRBV7-9 to TRBJ2-1; the match to TRBD2 covers 14 bases. Trimming took 7 bases from V and 3 from J; bases not matched to a gene: 14. There are 19 residues in the CDR3. CDR1 and CDR2 (germline): SEHNR, FQNEAQ (reference sequence). The CDR3: CASTQTSGRAPTFYNEQFF. As DNA, the CDR3 is TGTGCCAGCACCCAGACTAGCGGGAGGGCCCCGACATTCTACAATGAGCAGTTCTTC.

The rearrangement links TRBV7-2 to TRBJ2-7, with D possibly matching TRBD2 (7 bases). CDR3 length equals 15 residues. V lost 7 bases and J lost 2, with 18 bases in between. Looked up from germline, CDR1 is SGHTA and CDR2 is FQGNSA. CDR3 coding DNA: TGTGCCAGCACCCGGGGGGCGGGAAATCCCTACGAGCAGTACTTC. It translates to CASTRGAGNPYEQYF.

Remarks on this clone: This same CDR3 is encoded by further DNA sequences in the sample. The V gene is TRBV18, the J gene TRBJ1-5, with unresolved D. The CDR3 runs to 13 residues. From germline, CDR1 is KGHSH and CDR2 LQKENI. Trimming left V 2 bases short and J 4 bases short, with 6 bases between. DNA of the CDR3: TGTGCCAGCTCACCAAATCTTAATCAGCCCCAGCATTTT. It is translated as CASSPNLNQPQHF.

Concerning this clone itself: Other DNA variants within this sample encode the same CDR3. The V call is TRBV2, the J call TRBJ2-5; no clear D gene. V lost 3 bases and J lost 2, with 7 bases in between. CDR3 length: 13 amino acids. The V gene's germline CDR1 is SNHLY and CDR2 FYNNEI. CDR3 amino acids: CASSDGQQETQYF. CDR3 bases: TGTGCCAGCAGTGACGGGCAACAAGAGACCCAGTACTTC.

For this clone: This sample also contains other DNA sequences that code for the same CDR3. The V and J genes are TRBV19 and TRBJ2-7; 9 bases match TRBD1. Per the germline V gene, CDR1 is LNHDA and CDR2 is SQIVND (reference sequence). The junction had 4 bases not matched to a gene; V was cut back by 4 bases and J by 3 bases. The CDR3 covers 14 residues. This chain's CDR3 is CASSRGQGFYEQYF. The CDR3 DNA sequence: TGTGCCAGTAGTAGGGGACAGGGATTCTACGAGCAGTACTTC.

V is TRBV27 and J is TRBJ2-6, with D tentatively TRBD1 (6 bases). The CDR3 has 19 residues. The V and J ends lost 5 bases and 4 bases respectively, with 24 bases between them. Germline V CDR1 and CDR2: MNHEY, SMNVEV (reference sequence). The CDR3 DNA reads as TGTGCCAGCAGTATCCTCGGGGCAGGGGTAACGGGAGGGGCCAACGTCCTGACTTTC. Translated, it gives CASSILGAGVTGGANVLTF. The full variable domain, its missing parts supplied by reference TRBV27 and TRBJ2-6, is EAQVTQNPRYLITVTGKKLTVTCSQNMNHEYMSWYRQDPGLGLRQIYYSMNVEVTDKGDVPEGYKVSRKEKRNFPLILESPSPNQTSLYFCASSILGAGVTGGANVLTFGAGSRLTVL.

The rearrangement links TRBV11-2 to TRBJ1-1, with TRBD1 as a possible D gene (5 bases). Germline-derived CDR1 and CDR2 are SGHAT and FQNNGV. V was trimmed by 2 bases and J by 5 bases, leaving 18 bases between them. CDR3 length equals 16 residues. CDR3 region: CASSLFGRGVRTEAFF. As DNA, the CDR3 is TGTGCCAGCAGCTTATTCGGACGGGGCGTTCGGACTGAAGCTTTCTTT.

Concerning this clone: A read error may produce the germline difference seen at one junction end. The chain carries TRBV28 and TRBJ2-7, with TRBD1 matching over 7 bases. There are 15 residues in the CDR3. CDR1 MDHEN and CDR2 SYDVKM come from the germline V gene. The CDR3 DNA follows: TGTGCCAGCAGTTTACCCTCAGGGGGTGCCTACAAGCAGTACTTC. It translates to CASSLPSGGAYKQYF.

The chain is built from TRBV7-3 and TRBJ1-1; D possibly corresponds to TRBD1 (5 bases). Germline CDR1 reads SGHTA; CDR2 reads FQGTGA. CDR3 length: 14 amino acids. V lost 5 bases, J lost 6 bases, and 16 bases lay in between. The CDR3 coding sequence is TGTGCCAGCAGCCCAACCAGGGATTTCTCTGAAGCTTTCTTT. It yields the protein CASSPTRDFSEAFF. Full variable domain (remainder filled in from reference TRBV7-3 and TRBJ1-1): GAGVSQTPSNKVTEKGKYVELRCDPISGHTALYWYRQSLGQGPEFLIYFQGTGAADDSGLPNDRFFAVRPEGSVSTLKIQRTERGDSAVYLCASSPTRDFSEAFFGQGTRLTVV.

The V gene is TRBV7-9, the J gene TRBJ2-1; TRBD1 matches at 9 bases. Germline V lookup: CDR1 SEHNR, CDR2 FQNEAQ (reference sequence). This CDR3 has 16 residues. After removal of 5 bases from V and 1 base from J, the junction contained 6 bases not matched to a gene. CDR3 sequence: CASSTQDRGSYNEQFF. The CDR3 nucleotides read TGTGCCAGCAGCACCCAGGACAGGGGATCCTACAATGAGCAGTTCTTC.

The chain is built from TRBV10-3 and TRBJ1-1, with TRBD1 matching 9 bases. The germline V gene has CDR1 ENHRY and CDR2 SYGVKD. CDR3 size: 17 residues. In DNA form, the CDR3 reads TGTGCAACGCGACCGGGACAGGGTCAAGACGATAACACTGAAGCTTTCTTT. Its translation: CATRPGQGQDDNTEAFF.

This chain joins TRBV4-1 and TRBJ1-5, with a weak D call TRBD1 (6 bases). Trimming pared 1 base from V and 5 bases from J, leaving 18 bases between. Germline lookup yields CDR1 MGHRA and CDR2 YSYEKL. This CDR3 spans 17 amino acids. The CDR3 DNA sequence: TGCGCCAGCAGCCAAGTCCTGGCCAGGGGAGGGCATCAGCCCCAGCATTTT. The encoded protein is CASSQVLARGGHQPQHF.